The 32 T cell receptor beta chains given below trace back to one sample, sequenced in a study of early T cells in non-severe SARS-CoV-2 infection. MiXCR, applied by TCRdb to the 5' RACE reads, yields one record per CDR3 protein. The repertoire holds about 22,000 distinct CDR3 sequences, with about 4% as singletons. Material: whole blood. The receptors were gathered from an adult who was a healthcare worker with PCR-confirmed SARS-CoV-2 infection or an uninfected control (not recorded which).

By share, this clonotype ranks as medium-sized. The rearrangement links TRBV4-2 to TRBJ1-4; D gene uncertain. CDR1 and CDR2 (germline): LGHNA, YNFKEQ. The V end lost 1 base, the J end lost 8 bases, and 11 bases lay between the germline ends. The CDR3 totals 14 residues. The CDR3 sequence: CASSQVVEQEKLFF. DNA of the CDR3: TGTGCCAGCAGCCAAGTAGTGGAGCAGGAAAAACTGTTTTTT.

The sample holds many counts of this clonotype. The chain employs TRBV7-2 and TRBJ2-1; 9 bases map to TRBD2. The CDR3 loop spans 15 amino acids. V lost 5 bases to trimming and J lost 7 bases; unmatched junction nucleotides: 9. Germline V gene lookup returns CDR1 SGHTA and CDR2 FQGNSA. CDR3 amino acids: CASSRSGGSVNEQFF. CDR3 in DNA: TGTGCCAGCAGCCGGAGCGGGGGGTCTGTAAATGAGCAGTTCTTC.

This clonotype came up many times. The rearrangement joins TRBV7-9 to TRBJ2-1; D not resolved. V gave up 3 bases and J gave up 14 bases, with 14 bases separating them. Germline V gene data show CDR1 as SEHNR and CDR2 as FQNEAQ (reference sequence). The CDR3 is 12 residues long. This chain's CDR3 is CASSFSSVEEFF. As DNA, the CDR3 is TGTGCCAGCAGCTTTAGTTCTGTAGAAGAGTTCTTC.

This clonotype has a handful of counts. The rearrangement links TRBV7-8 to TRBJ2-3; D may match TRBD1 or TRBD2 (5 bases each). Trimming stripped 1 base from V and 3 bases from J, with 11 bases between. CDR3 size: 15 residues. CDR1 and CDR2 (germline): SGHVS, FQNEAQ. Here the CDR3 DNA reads TGTGCCAGCAGCTTAGGGGACCTGGGGACAGATACGCAGTATTTT. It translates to CASSLGDLGTDTQYF.

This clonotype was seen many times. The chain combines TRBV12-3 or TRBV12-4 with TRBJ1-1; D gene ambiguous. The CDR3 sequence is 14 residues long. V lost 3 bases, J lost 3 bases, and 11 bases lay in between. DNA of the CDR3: TGTGCCAGCAGTTTGCGCCGAGTCGACACTGAAGCTTTCTTT. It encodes CASSLRRVDTEAFF.

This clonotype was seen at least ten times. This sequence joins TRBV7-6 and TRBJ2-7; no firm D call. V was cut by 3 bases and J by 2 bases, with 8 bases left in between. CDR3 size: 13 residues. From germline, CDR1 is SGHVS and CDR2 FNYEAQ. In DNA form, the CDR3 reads TGTGCCAGCAGCTTGAGTTCGACCTACGAGCAGTACTTC. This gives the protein CASSLSSTYEQYF. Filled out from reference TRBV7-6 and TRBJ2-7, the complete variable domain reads GAGVSQSPRYKVTKRGQDVALRCDPISGHVSLYWYRQALGQGPEFLTYFNYEAQQDKSGLPNDRFSAERPEGSISTLTIQRTEQRDSAMYRCASSLSSTYEQYFGPGTRLTVT.

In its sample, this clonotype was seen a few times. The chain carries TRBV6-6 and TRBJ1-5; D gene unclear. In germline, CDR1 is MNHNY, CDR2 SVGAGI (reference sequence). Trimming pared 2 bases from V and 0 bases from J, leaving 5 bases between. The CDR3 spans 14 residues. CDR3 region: CASSYPDSNQPQHF. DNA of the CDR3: TGTGCCAGCAGTTACCCAGATAGCAATCAGCCCCAGCATTTT.

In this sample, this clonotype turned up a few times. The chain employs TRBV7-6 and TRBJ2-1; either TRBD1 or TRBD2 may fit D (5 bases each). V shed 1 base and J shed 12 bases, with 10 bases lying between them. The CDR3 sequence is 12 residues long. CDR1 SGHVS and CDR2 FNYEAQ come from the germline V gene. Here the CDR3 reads CASSLDPGRQFF. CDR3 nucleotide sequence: TGTGCCAGCAGCTTAGATCCGGGGCGGCAGTTCTTC.

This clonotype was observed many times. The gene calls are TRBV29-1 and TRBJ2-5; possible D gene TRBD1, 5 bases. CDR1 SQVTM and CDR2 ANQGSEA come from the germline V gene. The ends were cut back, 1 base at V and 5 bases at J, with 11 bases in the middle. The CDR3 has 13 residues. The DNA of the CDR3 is TGCAGCGTTGAAGCCGCCCCAGGGGAGACCCAGTACTTC. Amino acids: CSVEAAPGETQYF.

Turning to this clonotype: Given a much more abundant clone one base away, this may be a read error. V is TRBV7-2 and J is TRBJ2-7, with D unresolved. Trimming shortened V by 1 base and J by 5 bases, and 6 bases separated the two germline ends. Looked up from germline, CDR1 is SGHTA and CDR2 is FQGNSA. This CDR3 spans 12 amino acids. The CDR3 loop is CASSLGVDEQYF. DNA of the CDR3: TGTGCCAGCAGCTTAGGAGTCGACGAGCAGTACTTC.

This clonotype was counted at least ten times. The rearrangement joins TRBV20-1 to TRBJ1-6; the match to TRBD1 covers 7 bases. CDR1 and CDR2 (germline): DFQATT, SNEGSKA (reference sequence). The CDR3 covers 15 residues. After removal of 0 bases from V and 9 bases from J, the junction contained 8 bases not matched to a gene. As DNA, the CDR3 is TGCAGTGCTAGAGACAGGGTCCCAGGGGGTTCACCCCTCCACTTT. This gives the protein CSARDRVPGGSPLHF.

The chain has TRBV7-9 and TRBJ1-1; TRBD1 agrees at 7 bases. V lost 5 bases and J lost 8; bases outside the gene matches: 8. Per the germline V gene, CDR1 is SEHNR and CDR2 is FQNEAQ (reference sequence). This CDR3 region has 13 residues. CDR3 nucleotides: TGTGCCAGCAGCCCTCAGGGGGAGGCAGAAGCTTTCTTT. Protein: CASSPQGEAEAFF.

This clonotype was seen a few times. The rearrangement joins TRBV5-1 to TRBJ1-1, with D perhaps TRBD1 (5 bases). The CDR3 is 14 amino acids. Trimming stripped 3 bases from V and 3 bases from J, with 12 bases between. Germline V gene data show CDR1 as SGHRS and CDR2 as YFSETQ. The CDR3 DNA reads TGCGCCAGCAGCTCCCTTGGGGGTGACACTGAAGCTTTCTTT. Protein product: CASSSLGGDTEAFF.

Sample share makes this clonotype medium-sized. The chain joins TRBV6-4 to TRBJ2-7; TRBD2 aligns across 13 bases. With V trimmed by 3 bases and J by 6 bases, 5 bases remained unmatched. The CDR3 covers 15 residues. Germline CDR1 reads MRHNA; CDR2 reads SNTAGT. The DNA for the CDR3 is TGTGCCAGCAGTGAGGACACTAGCGGGGGGGCCGAGCAGTACTTC. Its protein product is CASSEDTSGGAEQYF.

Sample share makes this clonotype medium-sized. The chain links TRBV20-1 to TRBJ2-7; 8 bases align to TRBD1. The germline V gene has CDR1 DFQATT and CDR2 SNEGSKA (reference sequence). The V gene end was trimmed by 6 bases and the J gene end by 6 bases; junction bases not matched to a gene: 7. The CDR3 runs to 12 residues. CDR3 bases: TGCAGTGCCGCACTCGACAGGGGCGAGCAGTACTTC. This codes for CSAALDRGEQYF.

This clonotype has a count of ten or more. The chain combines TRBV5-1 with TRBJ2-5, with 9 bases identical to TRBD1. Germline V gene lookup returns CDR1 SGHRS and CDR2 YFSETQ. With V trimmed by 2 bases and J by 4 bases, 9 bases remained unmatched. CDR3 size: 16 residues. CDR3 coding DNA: TGCGCCAGCAGCTTAAACCCGACAGGGGGAGGAGAGACCCAGTACTTC. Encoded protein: CASSLNPTGGGETQYF. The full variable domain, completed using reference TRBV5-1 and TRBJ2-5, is KAGVTQTPRYLIKTRGQQVTLSCSPISGHRSVSWYQQTPGQGLQFLFEYFSETQRNKGNFPGRFSGRQFSNSRSEMNVSTLELGDSALYLCASSLNPTGGGETQYFGPGTRLLVL.

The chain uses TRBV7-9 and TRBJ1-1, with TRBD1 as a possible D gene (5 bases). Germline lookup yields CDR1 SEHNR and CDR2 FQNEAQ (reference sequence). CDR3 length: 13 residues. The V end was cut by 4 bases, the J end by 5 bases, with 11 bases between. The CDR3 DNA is TGTGCCAGCAGCTCCCAGGGAGGGACTGAAGCTTTCTTT. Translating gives CASSSQGGTEAFF.

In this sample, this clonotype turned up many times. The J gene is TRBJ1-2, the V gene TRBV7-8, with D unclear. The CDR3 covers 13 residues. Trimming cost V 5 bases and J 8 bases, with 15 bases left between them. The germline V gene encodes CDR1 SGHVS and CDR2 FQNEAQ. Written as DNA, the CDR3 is TGTGCCAGCAGCCCGACATTGGCGGAAGGCTACACCTTC. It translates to CASSPTLAEGYTF. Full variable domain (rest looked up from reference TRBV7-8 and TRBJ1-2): GAGVSQSPRYKVAKRGQDVALRCDPISGHVSLFWYQQALGQGPEFLTYFQNEAQLDKSGLPSDRFFAERPEGSVSTLKIQRTQQEDSAVYLCASSPTLAEGYTFGSGTRLTVV.

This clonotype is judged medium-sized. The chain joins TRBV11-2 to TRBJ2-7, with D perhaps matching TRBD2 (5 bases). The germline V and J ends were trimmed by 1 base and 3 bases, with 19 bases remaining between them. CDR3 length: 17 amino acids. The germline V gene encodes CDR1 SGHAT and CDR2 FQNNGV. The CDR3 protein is CASSLVGGRHSFYEQYF. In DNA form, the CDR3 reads TGTGCCAGCAGCTTAGTAGGAGGTAGGCACAGCTTCTACGAGCAGTACTTC.

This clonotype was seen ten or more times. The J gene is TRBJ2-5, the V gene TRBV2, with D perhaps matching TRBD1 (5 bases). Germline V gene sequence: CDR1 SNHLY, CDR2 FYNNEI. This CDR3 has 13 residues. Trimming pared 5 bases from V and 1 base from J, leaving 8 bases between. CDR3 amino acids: CASSRQTQETQYF. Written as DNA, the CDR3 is TGTGCCAGCAGTCGACAGACCCAAGAGACCCAGTACTTC.

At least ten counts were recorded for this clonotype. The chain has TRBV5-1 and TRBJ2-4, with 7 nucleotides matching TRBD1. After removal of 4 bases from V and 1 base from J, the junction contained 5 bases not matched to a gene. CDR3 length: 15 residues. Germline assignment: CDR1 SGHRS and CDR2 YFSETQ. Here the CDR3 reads CASSGSTGAKNIQYF. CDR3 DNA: TGCGCCAGCAGCGGATCGACAGGGGCCAAAAACATTCAGTACTTC. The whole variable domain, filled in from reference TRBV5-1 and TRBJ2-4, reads KAGVTQTPRYLIKTRGQQVTLSCSPISGHRSVSWYQQTPGQGLQFLFEYFSETQRNKGNFPGRFSGRQFSNSRSEMNVSTLELGDSALYLCASSGSTGAKNIQYFGAGTRLSVL.

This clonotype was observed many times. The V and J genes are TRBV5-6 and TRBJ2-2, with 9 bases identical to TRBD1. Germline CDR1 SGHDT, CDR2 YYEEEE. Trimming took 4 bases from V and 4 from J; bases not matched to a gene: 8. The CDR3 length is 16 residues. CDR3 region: CASSPPGTGLTGELFF. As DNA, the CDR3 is TGTGCCAGCAGCCCCCCCGGGACAGGGCTCACCGGGGAGCTGTTTTTT.

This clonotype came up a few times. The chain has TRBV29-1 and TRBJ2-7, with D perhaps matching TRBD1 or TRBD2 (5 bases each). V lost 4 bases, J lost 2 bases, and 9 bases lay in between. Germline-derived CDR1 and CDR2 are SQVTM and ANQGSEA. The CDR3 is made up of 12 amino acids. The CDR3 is CSVGGSPYEQYF. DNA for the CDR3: TGCAGCGTTGGGGGGAGCCCCTACGAGCAGTACTTC.

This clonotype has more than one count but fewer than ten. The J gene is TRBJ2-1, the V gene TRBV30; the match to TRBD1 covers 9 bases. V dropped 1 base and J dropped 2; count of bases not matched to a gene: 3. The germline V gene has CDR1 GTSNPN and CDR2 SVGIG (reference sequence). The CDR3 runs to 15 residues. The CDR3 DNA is TGTGCCTGGAGTGGGACAGGGGAAACCTACAATGAGCAGTTCTTC. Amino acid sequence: CAWSGTGETYNEQFF.

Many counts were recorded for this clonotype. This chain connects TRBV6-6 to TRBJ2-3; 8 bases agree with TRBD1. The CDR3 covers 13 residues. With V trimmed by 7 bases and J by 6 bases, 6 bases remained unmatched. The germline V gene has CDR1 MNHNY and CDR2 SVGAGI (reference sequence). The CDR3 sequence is CASTDRGRDTQYF. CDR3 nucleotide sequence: TGTGCCAGCACCGACAGGGGAAGGGATACGCAGTATTTT.

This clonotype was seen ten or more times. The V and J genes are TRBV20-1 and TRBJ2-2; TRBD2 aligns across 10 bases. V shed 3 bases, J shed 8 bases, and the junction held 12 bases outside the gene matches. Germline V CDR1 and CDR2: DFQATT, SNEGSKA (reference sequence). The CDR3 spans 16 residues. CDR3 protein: CSASCTSGTRRGELFF. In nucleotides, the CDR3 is TGCAGTGCTAGCTGTACTAGCGGGACCAGAAGAGGGGAGCTGTTTTTT.

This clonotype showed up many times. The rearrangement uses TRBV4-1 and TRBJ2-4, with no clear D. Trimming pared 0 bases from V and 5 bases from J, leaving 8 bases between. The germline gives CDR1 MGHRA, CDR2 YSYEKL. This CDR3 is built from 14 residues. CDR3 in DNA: TGCGCCAGCAGCCAAGAGCGCGTCCAAAACATTCAGTACTTC. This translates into CASSQERVQNIQYF.

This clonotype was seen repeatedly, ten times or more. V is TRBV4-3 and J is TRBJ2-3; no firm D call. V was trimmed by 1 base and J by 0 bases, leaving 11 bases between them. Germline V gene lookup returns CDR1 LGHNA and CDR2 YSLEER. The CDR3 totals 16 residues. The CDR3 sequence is CASSQGRLTSTDTQYF. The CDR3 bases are TGCGCCAGCAGCCAAGGTCGACTGACAAGCACAGATACGCAGTATTTT.

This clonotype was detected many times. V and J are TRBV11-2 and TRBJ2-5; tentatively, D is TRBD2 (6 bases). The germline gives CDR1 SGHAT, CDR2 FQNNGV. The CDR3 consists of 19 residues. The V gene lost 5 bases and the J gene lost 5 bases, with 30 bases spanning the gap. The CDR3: CASSAPGLSGVKYVETQYF. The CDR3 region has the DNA TGTGCCAGCAGCGCACCGGGACTCTCGGGCGTCAAGTACGTGGAGACCCAGTACTTC.

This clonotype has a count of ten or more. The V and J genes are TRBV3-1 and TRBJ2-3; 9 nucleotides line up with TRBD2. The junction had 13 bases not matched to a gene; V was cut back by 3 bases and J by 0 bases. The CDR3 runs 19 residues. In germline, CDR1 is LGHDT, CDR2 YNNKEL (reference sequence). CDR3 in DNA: TGTGCCAGCAGCCACCCGGGACTAGCCCCAAGACAGAGCACAGATACGCAGTATTTT. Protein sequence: CASSHPGLAPRQSTDTQYF.

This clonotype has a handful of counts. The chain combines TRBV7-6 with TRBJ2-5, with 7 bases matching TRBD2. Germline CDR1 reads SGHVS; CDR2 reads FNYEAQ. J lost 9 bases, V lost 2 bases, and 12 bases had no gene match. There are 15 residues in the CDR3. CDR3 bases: TGTGCCAGCAGCTTACCGGGGGGAGTCGAAAGGGCCCAGTACTTC. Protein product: CASSLPGGVERAQYF. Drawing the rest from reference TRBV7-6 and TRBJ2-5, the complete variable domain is GAGVSQSPRYKVTKRGQDVALRCDPISGHVSLYWYRQALGQGPEFLTYFNYEAQQDKSGLPNDRFSAERPEGSISTLTIQRTEQRDSAMYRCASSLPGGVERAQYFGPGTRLLVL.

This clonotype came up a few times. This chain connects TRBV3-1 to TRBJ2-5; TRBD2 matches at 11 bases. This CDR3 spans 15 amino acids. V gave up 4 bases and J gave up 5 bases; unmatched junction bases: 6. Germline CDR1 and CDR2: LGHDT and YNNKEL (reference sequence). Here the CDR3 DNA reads TGTGCCAGCAGCCCGCTAGCGGGGGGTACGGAGACCCAGTACTTC. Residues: CASSPLAGGTETQYF.